These 31 T cell receptor beta chains came from one sample sequenced in a study of blood T cell repertoires in COVID-19. Some clones are missing from TCRdb's copy, which holds only in-frame ones; the method was immunoSEQ multiplex PCR. Of about 380,000 clones listed, around nine tenths are singletons. The sequenced sample consisted of PBMCs or T cells enriched from blood (not recorded which). The source is a woman aged 18-30 years who had recovered from COVID-19.

The chain employs TRBV19 and TRBJ1-3, with D perhaps matching TRBD1 (5 bases). The V gene's germline CDR1 is LNHDA and CDR2 SQIVND (reference sequence). V was trimmed by 3 bases and J by 2 bases, leaving 20 bases between them. This CDR3 spans 18 amino acids. DNA for the CDR3: TGTGCCAGTAGTATCCCGGGGAGGGGACTGACAACTGGAAACACCATATATTTT. It encodes CASSIPGRGLTTGNTIYF.

This chain uses TRBV6-1 with TRBJ2-7, with TRBD1 identical over 9 bases. Germline V gene lookup returns CDR1 MNHNS and CDR2 SASEGT. V dropped 2 bases and J dropped 2; count of bases not matched to a gene: 7. The CDR3 is 16 residues long. CDR3 nucleotide sequence: TGTGCCAGCAGTGAATGGGGGGGGACAGGGACCTACGAGCAGTACTTC. Its protein is CASSEWGGTGTYEQYF.

The chain carries TRBV10-1 and TRBJ2-7; a possible D gene is TRBD2 (6 bases). This CDR3 region has 15 residues. CDR1 and CDR2 from the germline V gene are WNHNN and SYGVQD (reference sequence). V shed 2 bases and J shed 2 bases, with 13 bases lying between them. The CDR3 bases are TGCGCCAGCAGTGAGGAAGGGACTCCTCCCTACGAGCAGTACTTC. This encodes CASSEEGTPPYEQYF.

The chain joins TRBV30 to TRBJ1-1, with D unresolved. The germline V gene has CDR1 GTSNPN and CDR2 SVGIG (reference sequence). The germline V and J ends were trimmed by 3 bases and 5 bases, with 10 bases remaining between them. The CDR3 contains 12 residues. The CDR3 loop is CAWRELTTEAFF. For the CDR3, the DNA is TGTGCCTGGAGGGAGTTAACAACTGAAGCTTTCTTT.

The genes are TRBV25-1 and TRBJ2-3; D unresolved. The CDR3 sequence is 11 residues long. The germline V gene encodes CDR1 MGHDK and CDR2 SYGVNS. V lost 4 bases and J lost 4, with 3 bases in between. The CDR3 loop reads CASSASDTQYF. CDR3 coding DNA: TGTGCCAGCAGTGCATCAGATACGCAGTATTTT.

V usage is TRBV7-9 and J usage is TRBJ2-7, with 9 nucleotides matching TRBD1. Trimming removed 5 bases from V and 7 bases from J; junction bases left unmatched: 12. CDR3 length: 15 residues. The germline gives CDR1 SEHNR, CDR2 FQNEAQ (reference sequence). This CDR3 reads CASSPPPGQGGEQYF. The CDR3 nucleotides read TGTGCCAGCAGCCCACCTCCGGGACAGGGCGGAGAGCAGTACTTC.

The V and J genes are TRBV7-9 and TRBJ1-1, with 10 bases fitting TRBD1. Germline CDR1 reads SEHNR; CDR2 reads FQNEAQ (reference sequence). The trim removed 5 bases at V and 4 bases at J, leaving 7 bases unmatched. The CDR3 covers 15 residues. CDR3 coding DNA: TGTGCCAGCAGCAAAAGACAGGGGGCGTTCACTGAAGCTTTCTTT. Translated: CASSKRQGAFTEAFF.

V usage is TRBV4-1 and J usage is TRBJ2-6; D uncertain. V was cut by 8 bases and J by 4 bases, with 12 bases left in between. Germline V lookup: CDR1 MGHRA, CDR2 YSYEKL. This CDR3 is 14 amino acids long. CDR3 region: CASSSNGGANVLTF. The DNA of the CDR3 is TGCGCCAGCTCCTCAAACGGGGGGGCCAACGTCCTGACTTTC.

This chain joins TRBV7-9 and TRBJ2-3, with TRBD2 identical over 9 bases. J gave up 0 bases and V 2 bases, and 9 bases lay outside the gene matches. Germline CDR1 reads SEHNR; CDR2 reads FQNEAQ (reference sequence). This CDR3 region has 18 residues. The CDR3 DNA reads TGTGCCAGCAGCTTACCCGGCGGGGGGGGATCTAGCACAGATACGCAGTATTTT. As protein: CASSLPGGGGSSTDTQYF.

The chain carries TRBV5-1 and TRBJ2-1; 7 positions agree with TRBD2. V lost 3 bases to trimming and J lost 10 bases; unmatched junction nucleotides: 4. Germline V gene data show CDR1 as SGHRS and CDR2 as YFSETQ. The CDR3 runs to 12 residues. CDR3 loop: CASSSLGGEQFF. In DNA, the CDR3 is TGCGCCAGCAGCTCGCTCGGGGGGGAGCAGTTCTTC.

As to this clone: The junction departs from germline at one end; a sequencing error may be responsible. The chain is built from TRBV6-6 and TRBJ1-5, with a possible D match to TRBD1 (6 bases). CDR1 MNHNY and CDR2 SVGAGI come from the germline V gene (reference sequence). The CDR3 is 16 amino acids. CDR3 sequence reads: CASSHSYRDGNQPQHF. The CDR3 DNA reads as TGTGCCAGCAGTCACTCGTACAGGGATGGCAATCAGCCCCAGCATTTT.

A single count supports this clone. The chain recombines TRBV30 with TRBJ1-2; D is undetermined. Germline V gene sequence: CDR1 GTSNPN, CDR2 SVGIG (reference sequence). The CDR3 runs to 11 residues. V was clipped by 5 bases and J by 8 bases, with 12 bases between them. The CDR3 DNA reads TGTGCCTGGGTGGAGAGCTGGGGCTACACCTTC. It codes for CAWVESWGYTF.

The CDR3 is CASRQGAAYEQYF. DNA for the CDR3: TGTGCCAGCAGACAGGGGGCAGCCTACGAGCAGTACTTC. The chain carries TRBV6-5 and TRBJ2-7; the match to TRBD1 covers 9 bases. CDR1 and CDR2 (germline): MNHEY, SVGAGI. V shed 6 bases and J 2 bases; nucleotides not matched to a gene: 2. The CDR3 is made up of 13 amino acids.

The chain's CDR3 is CASSFTGTVDGYTF. DNA of the CDR3: TGTGCCAGCAGCTTCACCGGGACAGTGGACGGCTACACCTTC. J is TRBJ1-2 and V is TRBV9; 7 positions agree with TRBD1. Looked up from germline, CDR1 is SGDLS and CDR2 is YYNGEE. The junction had 11 bases not matched to a gene; V was cut back by 4 bases and J by 8 bases. The CDR3 runs 14 residues. The full variable domain, its missing parts supplied by reference TRBV9 and TRBJ1-2, is DSGVTQTPKHLITATGQRVTLRCSPRSGDLSVYWYQQSLDQGLQFLIQYYNGEERAKGNILERFSAQQFPDLHSELNLSSLELGDSALYFCASSFTGTVDGYTFGSGTRLTVV.

The genes are TRBV11-1 and TRBJ2-1; possible D gene TRBD2, 6 bases. The CDR3 runs 15 residues. Germline CDR1 and CDR2: SGHAT and FQDESV (reference sequence). With 2 bases removed from V and 5 bases from J, the gap between germline ends came to 13 bases. CDR3 region: CASSLRWTMNNEQFF. CDR3 nucleotides: TGTGCCAGCAGCTTAAGATGGACTATGAACAATGAGCAGTTCTTC.

The chain joins TRBV6-2 or TRBV6-3 to TRBJ2-7, with a possible D match to TRBD2 (6 bases). Germline V gene sequence: CDR1 MNHEY, CDR2 SVGEGT. V was pared by 6 bases and J by 2 bases, with 20 bases between. The CDR3 is made up of 16 amino acids. The CDR3 is CASSTLLASDPYEQYF. The DNA of the CDR3 is TGTGCCAGCAGCACCCTTTTGGCTAGCGACCCCTACGAGCAGTACTTC.

This clone was recorded a few times. The chain uses TRBV6-6 and TRBJ1-2; D not certain. Trimming left V 1 base short and J 4 bases short, with 16 bases between. CDR3 length equals 16 residues. Per germline, CDR1 MNHNY and CDR2 SVGAGI (reference sequence). CDR3 in DNA: TGTGCCAGCAGTTACTTTAAAGGTGGAGGTGGCTATGGCTACACCTTC. It specifies CASSYFKGGGGYGYTF.

The J gene is TRBJ1-2, the V gene TRBV5-6; TRBD1 aligns across 7 bases. V gave up 1 base and J gave up 8 bases; unmatched junction bases: 8. The germline V gene encodes CDR1 SGHDT and CDR2 YYEEEE. The CDR3 is made up of 14 amino acids. The CDR3, as DNA: TGTGCCAGCAGCTTGACAGGGGATTCCTACGGCTACACCTTC. Translated: CASSLTGDSYGYTF.

The chain employs TRBV7-3 and TRBJ1-2; 7 nucleotides line up with TRBD1. The germline gives CDR1 SGHTA, CDR2 FQGTGA. Unmatched junction bases numbered 6, after V lost 5 bases and J lost 6 bases. CDR3 length equals 13 residues. The CDR3 here is CASSATGDHGYTF. The CDR3 DNA sequence: TGTGCCAGCAGCGCAACAGGGGACCATGGCTACACCTTC.

This sequence joins TRBV29-1 and TRBJ2-5; 11 nucleotides align to TRBD2. V shed 4 bases and J 1 base; nucleotides not matched to a gene: 5. The CDR3 runs to 15 residues. CDR1 and CDR2 (germline): SQVTM, ANQGSEA. CDR3 residues: CSVGSSGGLQETQYF. CDR3 bases: TGCAGCGTTGGGTCTAGCGGGGGGCTCCAAGAGACCCAGTACTTC.

The genes are TRBV5-4 and TRBJ1-1, with TRBD1 as a possible D gene (6 bases). The germline V gene has CDR1 SGHNT and CDR2 YYREEE (reference sequence). Deletions cut 7 bases from V and 1 base from J, with 17 bases between. CDR3 size: 15 residues. In DNA, the CDR3 is TGTGCCAGCGTCCCCCCGACAGGCGGGAACACTGAAGCTTTCTTT. Encoded protein: CASVPPTGGNTEAFF.

The V call is TRBV2, the J call TRBJ2-1; 12 bases are shared with TRBD2. The CDR3 spans 14 residues. V trimming: 7 bases; J trimming: 6 bases; junction bases outside the gene matches: 4. Germline assignment: CDR1 SNHLY and CDR2 FYNNEI. CDR3 in amino acids: CASKPLAGGNEQFF. CDR3 in DNA: TGTGCCAGCAAACCACTAGCGGGGGGCAATGAGCAGTTCTTC.

The rearrangement links TRBV4-1 to TRBJ1-4; D is ambiguous. The CDR3 sequence is 13 residues long. V lost 0 bases and J 5 bases, leaving 4 bases between the germline ends. Germline CDR1 and CDR2: MGHRA and YSYEKL. CDR3 DNA: TGCGCCAGCAGCCAAGACCAAAATGAAAAACTGTTTTTT. Protein sequence: CASSQDQNEKLFF.

This CDR3 is CASSLSSGETQYF. The CDR3 DNA follows: TGTGCCAGCAGTTTATCGAGTGGAGAGACCCAGTACTTC. The chain couples TRBV27 to TRBJ2-5; no clear D. This CDR3 comprises 13 residues. The V end was cut by 0 bases, the J end by 4 bases, with 6 bases between. CDR1 is MNHEY, CDR2 SMNVEV, per germline (reference sequence).

The rearrangement links TRBV19 to TRBJ1-2; the D gene is possibly TRBD1 (6 bases). Germline V CDR1 and CDR2: LNHDA, SQIVND (reference sequence). The CDR3 consists of 14 residues. Deletions cut 3 bases from V and 8 bases from J, with 16 bases between. Here the CDR3 DNA reads TGTGCCAGTAGTATTTCGGGACACCCTGGAGGCTACACCTTC. It codes for CASSISGHPGGYTF.

CDR3 nucleotide sequence: TGTGCCAGTAGTATCGACAGCTACGAGCAGTACTTC. Translation: CASSIDSYEQYF. This chain uses TRBV19 with TRBJ2-7; D possibly corresponds to TRBD1 (5 bases). V lost 3 bases to trimming and J lost 3 bases, with 6 bases between them. Germline values: CDR1 LNHDA, CDR2 SQIVND (reference sequence). CDR3 length: 12 residues.

This clone appeared a single time. The chain combines TRBV14 with TRBJ2-1, with D unresolved. There are 13 residues in the CDR3. The V end was cut by 5 bases, the J end by 6 bases, with 11 bases between. CDR1 is SGHDN and CDR2 is FVKESK in the germline V gene. CDR3 nucleotide sequence: TGTGCCAGCAGCAAAAAGTACGGCAATGAGCAGTTCTTC. Protein: CASSKKYGNEQFF.

The gene calls are TRBV5-1 and TRBJ2-1; TRBD2 matches at 11 bases. Germline loops: CDR1 SGHRS, CDR2 YFSETQ. Trimming removed 0 bases from V and 1 base from J; junction bases left unmatched: 6. The CDR3 contains 18 residues. CDR3 sequence reads: CASSLVSGTSGSYNEQFF. CDR3 in DNA: TGCGCCAGCAGCTTGGTTTCAGGGACTAGCGGATCCTACAATGAGCAGTTCTTC.

The chain uses TRBV5-8 and TRBJ1-4; no definite D call. This CDR3 region has 17 residues. V gave up 2 bases and J gave up 2 bases, with 16 bases separating them. Germline CDR1 is SGHTS and CDR2 is YDEGEE. In nucleotides, the CDR3 is TGTGCCAGCAGCTTCGCGAGGAAACGTACTACTAATGAAAAACTGTTTTTT. It codes for CASSFARKRTTNEKLFF.

This clone has only one observation. The J gene is TRBJ2-1, the V gene TRBV18; TRBD1 matches 9 bases. This CDR3 has 15 residues. V shed 1 base, J shed 6 bases, and the junction held 4 bases outside the gene matches. The germline V gene has CDR1 KGHSH and CDR2 LQKENI. Written as DNA, the CDR3 is TGTGCCAGCTCACCACGTGGGACAGGGAGCAATGAGCAGTTCTTC. Residues: CASSPRGTGSNEQFF.

This chain links TRBV4-1 with TRBJ1-3; 7 bases are shared with TRBD1. Per germline, CDR1 MGHRA and CDR2 YSYEKL. V shed 1 base and J 0 bases; nucleotides not matched to a gene: 9. The CDR3 has 18 residues. The CDR3 region is CASSQGLARGSSGNTIYF. CDR3 in DNA: TGCGCCAGCAGCCAAGGTTTAGCCAGGGGGAGCTCTGGAAACACCATATATTTT.